The T cell receptor beta chain described here comes from a study of blood T cell repertoires in COVID-19. Overall study: PBMCs, B-cell-depleted T cells, or T cells were the source of the cDNA or gDNA that made up the material.

Sequencing was performed with immunoSEQ multiplex PCR; in TCRdb, only in-frame clones are kept and a portion is missing. The table lists roughly 280,000 clones, approximately 86% of them singletons. This CDR3 has 14 residues. Trimming pared 3 bases from V and 5 bases from J, leaving 11 bases between. CDR1 and CDR2 from the germline V gene are SNHLY and FYNNEI. What was sequenced was peripheral blood. J is TRBJ1-5 and V is TRBV2; D is unclear. The sequence derives from a man aged 40-50 years with active or convalescent COVID-19. CDR3 nucleotide sequence: TGTGCCAGCAGTGAGGCAGGTACAGATCAGCCCCAGCATTTT. It specifies CASSEAGTDQPQHF.